The rows below give T cell receptor beta chains drawn from one sample of a study of blood T cell repertoires in COVID-19. Assay used: immunoSEQ multiplex PCR; TCRdb lists only in-frame clones, some missing. The data show some 350,000 clones, around 90% seen once. Input material: peripheral blood. These receptors came from a man in his late teens or twenties with active or convalescent COVID-19. Each CDR3 is given with its conserved first and last residue. Clone size, where shown, is once, few, many, or a class for clones that have expanded.

- | TRBV7-3 | CASSPQGGSNYGYTF
- | TRBV7-9 | CATHPEDTEAFF
- | TRBV5-4 | CASSSDSTFEKLFF
- | TRBV7-9 | CASIRQRNTGELFF
- | TRBV6-6 | CASSYSGGGNQPQHF
- | TRBV29-1 | CSVVAGLTSGGVSNTQYF
once | TRBV7-3 | CASSPNPGGYGYTF
- | TRBV3-1/TRBV3-2 | CASSPSPDGTQKPTDTQYF
- | TRBV5-1 | CASSSSRGGSYNEQFF
- | TRBV19 | CASSIGGNSYNEQFF
few | TRBV28 | CASRAGWNTEAFF
- | TRBV6-5 | CASRPAGTSTDTQYF
- | TRBV19 | CASRRDRDGNTIYF
- | TRBV9 | CASTASGVAEQFF
- | TRBV30 | CAWSVPPGWYEQYF
few | TRBV2 | CASSETGMFLRGYTF
- | TRBV14 | CASSPIFLRGTGIEKLFF
once | TRBV28 | CASSTQGAMGEKLFF